The next 6 T cell receptor beta chains were all read from a single sample in a study of T cell changes during pregnancy in multiple sclerosis. Clones were read by immunoSEQ multiplex PCR, and TCRdb kept only the in-frame ones, dropping some. The sample includes 60,000 to 90,000 clones, about 90% of them seen just once. The specimen was peripheral blood, collected in the first trimester of pregnancy. The receptors shown here come from a female donor in good health, enrolled as a control in a pregnancy study.

The rearrangement uses TRBV7-8 and TRBJ1-1; possible D gene TRBD1, 6 bases. This CDR3 region has 15 residues. Germline V gene lookup returns CDR1 SGHVS and CDR2 FQNEAQ. Trimming took off 4 bases at V and 0 bases at J, with 12 bases between the two ends. CDR3 protein: CASSWQGQVNTEAFF. In nucleotides, the CDR3 is TGTGCCAGCAGCTGGCAGGGACAAGTGAACACTGAAGCTTTCTTT.

This clone was observed a few times. This chain joins TRBV7-9 and TRBJ1-2; the D is unclear. With 4 bases removed from V and 4 bases from J, the gap between germline ends came to 10 bases. The germline V gene has CDR1 SEHNR and CDR2 FQNEAQ (reference sequence). This CDR3 comprises 13 residues. The CDR3 loop reads CASSSAAGYGYTF. CDR3 DNA sequence: TGTGCCAGCAGCTCCGCCGCAGGCTATGGCTACACCTTC. The full variable domain, rest sourced from reference TRBV7-9 and TRBJ1-2, is DTGVSQNPRHKITKRGQNVTFRCDPISEHNRLYWYRQTLGQGPEFLTYFQNEAQLEKSRLLSDRFSAERPKGSFSTLEIQRTEQGDSAMYLCASSSAAGYGYTFGSGTRLTVV.

This clone was counted once. CDR3 region: CATNPGHTTASGELFF. CDR3 sequence (DNA): TGTGCCACCAACCCCGGACACACTACCGCATCCGGGGAGCTGTTTTTT. The chain has TRBV15 and TRBJ2-2, with D tentatively TRBD1 (5 bases). This CDR3 spans 16 amino acids. In germline, CDR1 is LNHNV, CDR2 YYDKDF (reference sequence). The germline V and J ends were trimmed by 7 bases and 6 bases, with 21 bases remaining between them.

The genes are TRBV7-8 and TRBJ1-1, with TRBD1 matching 7 bases. The CDR3 sequence is 14 residues long. V lost 5 bases and J lost 5; bases outside the gene matches: 8. Germline V gene sequence: CDR1 SGHVS, CDR2 FQNEAQ. In DNA form, the CDR3 reads TGTGCCAGCAGCCTGACAGGGTTAGGGACTGAAGCTTTCTTT. It specifies CASSLTGLGTEAFF.

This clone has a single count. V and J are TRBV2 and TRBJ2-3; 13 bases match TRBD2. The CDR3 length is 15 residues. Unmatched junction bases numbered 6, after V lost 5 bases and J lost 7 bases. Germline V lookup: CDR1 SNHLY, CDR2 FYNNEI. CDR3: CASSPEGLAGNTQYF. The CDR3 DNA follows: TGTGCCAGCAGTCCCGAGGGACTAGCGGGAAATACGCAGTATTTT.

The chain combines TRBV28 with TRBJ2-2; TRBD2 matches at 7 bases. There are 13 residues in the CDR3. The V segment lost 6 bases and the J segment 6 bases; nucleotides outside the gene matches: 4. Germline V CDR1 and CDR2: MDHEN, SYDVKM. The CDR3 loop is CASSHRGAGELFF. The CDR3 nucleotides read TGTGCCAGCAGCCACCGGGGGGCCGGGGAGCTGTTTTTT.